A single sample is the source of the 18 T cell receptor beta chains below, sequenced in a study of post-analysis software for immune sequencing data. Antigen specificity for these receptors is unknown. Every TCR beta cDNA library bore unique molecular identifiers. MiXCR, run by TCRdb on the PCR reads, gives a single entry per CDR3 protein. The data contain some 800,000 distinct CDR3 sequences, just over 45% of them seen just once; the ten biggest clones take up 4.9%. Findings and caveats of the study: Patients used about 5 TRBV segments, including TRBV5-6, TRBV5-1 and TRBV20-1, more often than controls.

The sequencing input was blood. The receptors were gathered from a girl aged 5-17 years with multiple sclerosis.

This rearrangement joins TRBV15 to TRBJ1-1; 7 bases match TRBD1. CDR1 is LNHNV, CDR2 YYDKDF, per germline (reference sequence). With 5 bases clipped from V and 3 bases from J, the junction kept 9 bases outside the gene matches. The CDR3 length is 15 residues. The CDR3 coding sequence is TGTGCCACCAGCGCCCGAACAGGGGCCCACACTGAAGCTTTCTTT. This gives the protein CATSARTGAHTEAFF.

V gene TRBV12-3 or TRBV12-4 combines with J gene TRBJ2-7; D could derive from TRBD1 or TRBD2 (7 bases each). The CDR3 is 13 residues long. V lost 7 bases and J 2 bases, leaving 12 bases between the germline ends. The CDR3 loop reads CASTQGGTYEQYF. CDR3 nucleotide sequence: TGTGCCAGCACCCAGGGGGGGACCTACGAGCAGTACTTC.

In its sample, this clonotype was seen a few times. The chain joins TRBV7-8 to TRBJ2-7; no definite D call. V lost 1 base to trimming and J lost 2 bases, with 15 bases between them. The length of the CDR3 is 16 residues. CDR1 is SGHVS, CDR2 FQNEAQ, per germline. The DNA for the CDR3 is TGTGCCAGCAGCTTAGATGTTAGACCCGTTCCCTACGAGCAGTACTTC. This sequence encodes CASSLDVRPVPYEQYF.

The chain has TRBV27 and TRBJ1-2, with 11 nucleotides matching TRBD1. Germline V gene sequence: CDR1 MNHEY, CDR2 SMNVEV (reference sequence). Germline trimming cut 5 bases from V and 9 bases from J; bases unmatched to any gene: 8. The CDR3 has 14 amino acids. As DNA, the CDR3 is TGTGCCAGCAGTCTGGGACAGGGGGGGATCAGCTACACCTTC. Protein sequence: CASSLGQGGISYTF.

This clonotype was seen many times. The chain is built from TRBV5-1 and TRBJ2-7, with TRBD2 matching 9 bases. This CDR3 contains 15 residues. Germline trimming cut 3 bases from V and 1 base from J; bases unmatched to any gene: 5. Germline CDR1 reads SGHRS; CDR2 reads YFSETQ. The CDR3 coding sequence is TGCGCCAGCAGCTCGGGACTAGCCACGTCCTACGAGCAGTACTTC. Residues: CASSSGLATSYEQYF.

The V call is TRBV10-3, the J call TRBJ2-1, with TRBD1 matching over 7 bases. The CDR3 length is 13 residues. V gave up 7 bases and J gave up 6 bases; unmatched junction bases: 6. Germline V gene lookup returns CDR1 ENHRY and CDR2 SYGVKD. In nucleotides, the CDR3 is TGTGCCATCACCTTGGACAGGTTCAATGAGCAGTTCTTC. Its protein is CAITLDRFNEQFF.

This clonotype came up a few times. The chain employs TRBV5-6 and TRBJ2-3; a weak D match, TRBD1 (5 bases). CDR3 length equals 16 residues. V lost 0 bases and J 2 bases, leaving 13 bases between the germline ends. In germline, CDR1 is SGHDT, CDR2 YYEEEE. CDR3 bases: TGTGCCAGCAGCTTGGTAGGTGACAGCATCACAGATACGCAGTATTTT. Protein sequence: CASSLVGDSITDTQYF.

Only a few counts were recorded for this clonotype. CDR3 loop: CASSPDSFRYTF. The CDR3 DNA sequence: TGTGCCAGCAGCCCCGACAGTTTTCGCTACACCTTC. The rearrangement uses TRBV4-2 and TRBJ1-2; D may be TRBD1 (5 bases). The CDR3 extends over 12 amino acids. Looked up from germline, CDR1 is LGHNA and CDR2 is YNFKEQ. V lost 4 bases and J lost 9, with 12 bases in between.

This clonotype was counted only a few times. The chain combines TRBV20-1 with TRBJ1-2; 8 bases match TRBD1. This CDR3 spans 14 amino acids. Per germline, CDR1 DFQATT and CDR2 SNEGSKA (reference sequence). J gave up 6 bases and V 3 bases, and 9 bases lay outside the gene matches. The CDR3 coding sequence is TGCAGTGCTAGTTCAGACAGGGGATACCATGGCTACACCTTC. Translated: CSASSDRGYHGYTF.

The table lists this clonotype with a few counts. This chain joins TRBV20-1 and TRBJ2-1, with TRBD2 matching over 7 bases. Germline-derived CDR1 and CDR2 are DFQATT and SNEGSKA (reference sequence). The CDR3 contains 15 residues. Trimming removed 0 bases from V and 5 bases from J; junction bases left unmatched: 7. This chain's CDR3 is CSARDASSGDNEQFF. The CDR3 coding sequence is TGCAGTGCTAGAGATGCGTCTAGCGGAGACAATGAGCAGTTCTTC.

The chain has TRBV4-2 and TRBJ2-6; D gene uncertain. Germline CDR1 and CDR2: LGHNA and YNFKEQ. The CDR3 has 13 residues. V lost 5 bases to trimming and J lost 4 bases, with 6 bases between them. This chain's CDR3 is CASSGRGANVLTF. DNA of the CDR3: TGTGCCAGCAGCGGAAGAGGGGCCAACGTCCTGACTTTC.

This clonotype turned up a few times. The CDR3 loop is CSAEPSGVSSYEQYF. CDR3 in DNA: TGCAGTGCCGAACCTAGCGGTGTAAGCTCCTACGAGCAGTACTTC. J is TRBJ2-7 and V is TRBV20-1; 7 nucleotides line up with TRBD2. This CDR3 is built from 15 residues. In germline, CDR1 is DFQATT, CDR2 SNEGSKA (reference sequence). With 6 bases clipped from V and 0 bases from J, the junction kept 11 bases outside the gene matches.

V gene TRBV29-1 combines with J gene TRBJ2-3; 12 bases fit TRBD2. The V and J ends lost 6 bases and 3 bases, in that order; junction bases with no gene match: 4. This CDR3 spans 14 amino acids. The germline CDR1 and CDR2 sequences are SQVTM and ANQGSEA. CDR3 sequence: CSVRTSGETDTQYF. The CDR3 nucleotides read TGCAGCGTACGGACTAGCGGGGAAACAGATACGCAGTATTTT.

This clonotype turned up a few times. The V and J genes are TRBV6-2 or TRBV6-3 and TRBJ1-2, with D uncertain. The CDR3 has 13 residues. The germline CDR1 and CDR2 sequences are MNHEY and SVGEGT. Trimming pared 2 bases from V and 7 bases from J, leaving 11 bases between. DNA for the CDR3: TGTGCCAGCAGTTACGCCCGGCCCCCTGGCTACACCTTC. Encoded protein: CASSYARPPGYTF.

The chain uses TRBV4-1 and TRBJ1-1; maybe TRBD1 (6 bases). Trimming shortened V by 0 bases and J by 3 bases, and 17 bases separated the two germline ends. Per the germline V gene, CDR1 is MGHRA and CDR2 is YSYEKL. The CDR3 covers 17 residues. CDR3 sequence: CASSQEGGTPFYTEAFF. The CDR3 coding sequence is TGCGCCAGCAGCCAAGAGGGGGGGACACCGTTCTACACTGAAGCTTTCTTT.

This clonotype was counted once. This is likely a read error, given that the CDR3 carries no conserved phenylalanine or tryptophan at its end. The CDR3 loop is CASSLAPSGRGMDTQYL. For the CDR3, the DNA is TGTGCCAGCAGCTTAGCCCCTTCGGGGAGGGGTATGGATACGCAGTATTTG. The gene calls are TRBV7-2 and TRBJ2-3; TRBD2 matches 7 bases. Unmatched junction bases numbered 12, after V lost 0 bases and J lost 6 bases. The CDR3 runs 17 residues. Germline V gives CDR1 SGHTA, CDR2 FQGNSA.

This clonotype was counted between two and nine times. This CDR3 is CASSWGVTGGNTEAFF. The CDR3 region has the DNA TGTGCCAGCAGCTGGGGGGTGACAGGGGGTAACACTGAAGCTTTCTTT. This sequence joins TRBV7-9 and TRBJ1-1; TRBD1 aligns across 9 bases. Losses at the gene ends were 4 bases for V and 2 bases for J; bases not matched to a gene: 8. Germline V gives CDR1 SEHNR, CDR2 FQNEAQ (reference sequence). CDR3 length: 16 residues.

This rearrangement joins TRBV24-1 to TRBJ2-1, with 10 bases fitting TRBD2. Looked up from germline, CDR1 is KGHDR and CDR2 is SFDVKD. The CDR3 is 10 residues long. CDR3 sequence reads: CVTGAGGEFF. The DNA for the CDR3 is TGTGTCACGGGAGCGGGAGGGGAGTTCTTC.